This T cell receptor (beta chain) was sequenced during a study of T-cell reconstitution after alpha-beta-depleted transplantation in children. A word on this clonotype: Its target is not known.

CDR1 SNHLY and CDR2 FYNNEI come from the germline V gene. This CDR3 spans 16 amino acids. Trimming cost V 4 bases and J 7 bases; bases outside gene matches: 12. Unique molecular identifiers were incorporated into the prepared TCRbeta library. In TCRdb, the PCR reads were re-called with MiXCR into one record per CDR3 protein. Of roughly 790,000 distinct CDR3 sequences listed, around 15% are singletons. Study-level points and caveats: Several hundred graft clones that had expanded were reportedly the source of alpha-beta T cells about two months after transplant.

The chain uses TRBV2 and TRBJ2-1, with 8 nucleotides matching TRBD2. This receptor was obtained from a male patient aged 10 to 17 who had a stem cell transplant for acute lymphoblastic leukemia, so the T cells may come from the graft donor. The input for sequencing was PBMCs, mostly from graft donor cells, taken 360 days after TCRalphabeta/CD19-depleted stem cell transplant. For the CDR3, the DNA is TGTGCCAGCAGTGTCCGGACTAGCACCCGAGATAATGAGCAGTTCTTC. The encoded protein is CASSVRTSTRDNEQFF. Full variable domain (remainder filled in from reference TRBV2 and TRBJ2-1): EPEVTQTPSHQVTQMGQEVILRCVPISNHLYFYWYRQILGQKVEFLVSFYNNEISEKSEIFDDQFSVERPDGSNFTLKIRSTKLEDSAMYFCASSVRTSTRDNEQFFGPGTRLTVL.